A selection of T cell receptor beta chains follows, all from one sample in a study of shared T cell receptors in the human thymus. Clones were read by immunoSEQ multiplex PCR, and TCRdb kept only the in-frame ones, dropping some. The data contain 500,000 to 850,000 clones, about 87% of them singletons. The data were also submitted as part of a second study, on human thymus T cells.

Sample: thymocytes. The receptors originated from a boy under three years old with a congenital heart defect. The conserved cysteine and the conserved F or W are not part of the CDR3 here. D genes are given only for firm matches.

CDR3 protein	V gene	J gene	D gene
AWSVPGAGANVLT	TRBV30	TRBJ2-6	-
AISKLLSNTEAF	TRBV10-3	TRBJ1-1	-
ASSTRSFETEAF	TRBV28	TRBJ1-1	-
ACPGPKGQRTLSSYNEQF	TRBV30	TRBJ2-1	TRBD1
ATSKRRDSPPYEQY	TRBV15	TRBJ2-7	-
SVGDRAPYGYT	TRBV29-1	TRBJ1-2	TRBD1
ASSAGVGTGELF	TRBV5-1	TRBJ2-2	-
ASSLGAYGYT	TRBV5-6	TRBJ1-2	-
ASSQDTRRRENFGYNEQF	TRBV4-2	TRBJ2-1	TRBD2
ASSRRGTHSGNTIY	TRBV6-6	TRBJ1-3	-
ATSRDRANEQF	TRBV15	TRBJ2-1	-
ASSLEGYNEQF	TRBV4-1	TRBJ2-1	-
ASSHQGQILYNEQF	TRBV4-3	TRBJ2-1	TRBD1
ASSFGRYSGRTDTQY	TRBV5-4	TRBJ2-3	TRBD2
ASSYRVYGYT	TRBV28	TRBJ1-2	-
ASSFEQGAVEKLF	TRBV5-8	TRBJ1-4	TRBD1
ASSLRGRANYGYT	TRBV5-6	TRBJ1-2	TRBD1
ASSVAGASDQPQH	TRBV9	TRBJ1-5	-
ASSFFTGPQPQH	TRBV5-6	TRBJ1-5	-
ASSLRTGGNEKLF	TRBV5-6	TRBJ1-4	TRBD1